One sample yielded the 13 T cell receptor beta chains listed below, sequenced in a study of T-cell memory formation after mild COVID-19. TCRdb processed the 5' RACE reads anew with MiXCR; each CDR3 protein has one entry. Here the sample spans fewer than 650,000 distinct CDR3 sequences, 17% being singletons. Sequencing input: PBMCs or a T cell subset sorted from them (not recorded which). The receptors were gathered from an adult woman who had mild COVID-19 (a few samples of this study predate the infection). Cell type and time point are not known.

V and J are TRBV10-3 and TRBJ2-3; no firm D call. The CDR3 runs 15 residues. Germline assignment: CDR1 ENHRY and CDR2 SYGVKD. Trimming removed 0 bases from V and 2 bases from J, with 9 bases in between. CDR3 nucleotides: TGTGCCATCAGTGAGTCAGTCGGCTCCACAGATACGCAGTATTTT. It specifies CAISESVGSTDTQYF.

This clonotype was detected a few times. The chain is built from TRBV29-1 and TRBJ2-7, with 12 bases matching TRBD2. Germline values: CDR1 SQVTM, CDR2 ANQGSEA. The CDR3 contains 16 residues. V was clipped by 2 bases and J by 1 base; unmatched bases: 6. The CDR3 sequence is CSVEFRTSGVSYEQYF. CDR3 in DNA: TGCAGCGTTGAATTCCGGACTAGCGGGGTATCCTACGAGCAGTACTTC.

This clonotype has a count of ten or more. This chain joins TRBV5-1 and TRBJ1-4, with 10 bases fitting TRBD1. CDR1 SGHRS and CDR2 YFSETQ come from the germline V gene. J lost 6 bases, V lost 0 bases, and 2 bases had no gene match. The CDR3 sequence is 15 residues long. CDR3 amino acids: CASSLAGTGDEKLFF. CDR3 in DNA: TGCGCCAGCAGCTTGGCCGGGACAGGGGATGAAAAACTGTTTTTT.

CDR3 in amino acids: CASSHGARRAGGAGYTF. The CDR3 coding sequence is TGTGCCAGCAGCCACGGAGCTAGGCGGGCCGGAGGTGCGGGCTACACCTTC. The rearrangement uses TRBV7-6 and TRBJ1-2; D is unresolved. Trimming took 5 bases from V and 8 from J, leaving 27 bases between them. CDR1 SGHVS and CDR2 FNYEAQ come from the germline V gene. This CDR3 contains 17 residues.

The chain joins TRBV7-3 to TRBJ2-1; D remains ambiguous. The germline V and J ends were trimmed by 5 bases and 4 bases, with 18 bases remaining between them. The CDR3 has 16 residues. Germline lookup yields CDR1 SGHTA and CDR2 FQGTGA. CDR3 DNA: TGTGCCAGCAGCCCCGGGCCCTATACCCGGTACAATGAGCAGTTCTTC. Translation: CASSPGPYTRYNEQFF. Combining the CDR3 with reference TRBV7-3 and TRBJ2-1 gives the whole variable domain GAGVSQTPSNKVTEKGKYVELRCDPISGHTALYWYRQSLGQGPEFLIYFQGTGAADDSGLPNDRFFAVRPEGSVSTLKIQRTERGDSAVYLCASSPGPYTRYNEQFFGPGTRLTVL.

The chain links TRBV9 to TRBJ2-7; no firm D call. The CDR3 runs to 11 residues. Germline V gives CDR1 SGDLS, CDR2 YYNGEE. Trimming removed 4 bases at V and 3 bases at J, with 5 bases between. CDR3 DNA sequence: TGTGCCAGCAGCTGTTTCTACGAGCAGTACTTC. It specifies CASSCFYEQYF.

This clonotype has just a few counts. This chain links TRBV18 with TRBJ1-2, with D possibly TRBD1 on 5 matching bases. V lost 3 bases, J lost 5 bases, and 13 bases lay in between. The germline CDR1 and CDR2 sequences are KGHSH and LQKENI. The CDR3 covers 14 residues. The CDR3 sequence: CASSPQGMMYGYTF. The DNA for the CDR3 is TGTGCCAGCTCACCCCAGGGAATGATGTATGGCTACACCTTC.

Many counts were recorded for this clonotype. The V and J genes are TRBV18 and TRBJ1-5, with TRBD1 matching 9 bases. There are 15 residues in the CDR3. Germline lookup yields CDR1 KGHSH and CDR2 LQKENI. After removal of 6 bases from V and 3 bases from J, the junction contained 6 bases not matched to a gene. The CDR3 is CASSATGGINQPQHF. The CDR3 nucleotides read TGTGCCAGCTCGGCCACAGGGGGCATCAATCAGCCCCAGCATTTT. Looking up the rest from reference TRBV18 and TRBJ1-5 gives the full variable domain: NAGVMQNPRHLVRRRGQEARLRCSPMKGHSHVYWYRQLPEEGLKFMVYLQKENIIDESGMPKERFSAEFPKEGPSILRIQQVVRGDSAAYFCASSATGGINQPQHFGDGTRLSIL.

The rearrangement uses TRBV11-2 and TRBJ2-1, with D possibly matching TRBD1 (5 bases). Germline V CDR1 and CDR2: SGHAT, FQNNGV. Trimming removed 6 bases from V and 0 bases from J, with 24 bases in between. The CDR3 sequence is 19 residues long. This CDR3 reads CASRTVRQLSLSSYNEQFF. CDR3 sequence (DNA): TGTGCCAGCAGGACAGTCAGGCAGTTGAGTTTATCCTCCTACAATGAGCAGTTCTTC.

The rearrangement links TRBV2 to TRBJ2-1; TRBD2 matches at 7 bases. The V gene end was trimmed by 4 bases and the J gene end by 6 bases; junction bases not matched to a gene: 3. This CDR3 is 13 amino acids long. Germline V gene sequence: CDR1 SNHLY, CDR2 FYNNEI. In nucleotides, the CDR3 is TGTGCCAGCAGTGGTCTAGCGGCCAATGAGCAGTTCTTC. It specifies CASSGLAANEQFF.

The table lists this clonotype with a few counts. No DNA is shown, since the ends of the CDR3 on it are uncertain; the CDR3 is the one TCRdb lists. This chain uses TRBV6-2 or TRBV6-3 with TRBJ2-7; the table's D gene call, TRBD1, was not cross checked with the DNA. Germline lookup yields CDR1 MNHEY and CDR2 SVGEGT. The CDR3 length equals 13 residues, ends included. The CDR3 loop is CASSFGAGIEQYF.

As concerns this clonotype: An end of the junction differs from the germline gene, which may be a read error. The gene calls are TRBV7-2 and TRBJ1-5; the match to TRBD1 covers 8 bases. Germline assignment: CDR1 SGHTA and CDR2 FQGNSA. This CDR3 contains 15 residues. The CDR3, as DNA: TGTGCCTGCAGCTTAGGGGACAGGCTCAATCAGCCCCAGCATTTT. Its protein product is CACSLGDRLNQPQHF.

This clonotype showed up just a few times. CDR3 residues: CASSLLTTSGGSDTQYF. DNA for the CDR3: TGCGCCAGCAGCTTGTTGACGACTAGCGGGGGTTCGGATACGCAGTATTTT. The gene calls are TRBV5-1 and TRBJ2-3; 12 bases agree with TRBD2. This CDR3 comprises 17 residues. V lost 1 base and J lost 6; bases outside the gene matches: 9. CDR1 is SGHRS and CDR2 is YFSETQ in the germline V gene.